A selection of T cell receptor beta chains follows, all from one sample in a study of shared clonotypes between healthy human individuals. The assay was immunoSEQ multiplex PCR, and TCRdb's table has in-frame clones only and misses some. The table shows a few million clones, with 93% occurring only once. The sample taken for sequencing was naive CD4+ T cells from PBMCs. Receptors originate from a man younger than 35 in good health. Some clones in this sample may be carry-over from other donors' samples. Both conserved end residues are trimmed from each CDR3. Fields, in order: V gene, clone size, J gene, CDR3 protein. Clone size is not always given. Where it is, it says once, few, many or a class for expanded clones.

>TRBV5-1|NA|TRBJ2-7
ASSWGLAGAEEQY
>TRBV5-4|NA|TRBJ2-7
ASSFRGLRYEQY
>TRBV29-1|NA|TRBJ2-7
SVVTPSGLYEQY
>TRBV29-1|NA|NA
SVSSRGSSYEQY
>TRBV9|NA|TRBJ1-2
ASSVATQGGYT
>TRBV11-2|once|TRBJ2-7
ASSSYSYEQY
>TRBV27|NA|TRBJ1-1
ASRRTGLNTEAF
>TRBV2|NA|TRBJ1-2
ASFGAHGRGAYGYT
>TRBV21-1|NA|TRBJ1-1
ASSKDRQGVVMDTEAF
>TRBV6-1|NA|TRBJ1-1
ASSESVAGGDTEAF
>TRBV5-8|NA|TRBJ2-7
ASSLFRLAGIYEQY
>TRBV25-1|once|TRBJ2-7
ASSDVGALYEQY
>TRBV10-3|NA|TRBJ2-6
AIRGQPAGANVLT
>TRBV5-1|NA|TRBJ2-7
ASSPGFNYEQY
>TRBV27|NA|TRBJ2-7
ASSRQGYEQY
>TRBV19|NA|TRBJ1-2
ASKDRGNYGYT
>TRBV2|NA|TRBJ2-1
ASTPRDRVLREQF
>TRBV4-2|NA|TRBJ2-7
ASSQDRGVASSYEQY
>TRBV7-6|NA|TRBJ2-7
ASAGGGPSREQY
>TRBV15|once|TRBJ2-1
ATSRSLDNEQF